The 19 T cell receptor beta chains below come from one sample, sequenced in a study of T and B cells in COVID-19 patients. Each TRB amplification used about 220-500 ng of genomic DNA from blood. Multiplex PCR with BIOMED2 TRB-A/B primer pools amplified TRB rearrangements. MiXCR, run by TCRdb on the multiplex PCR reads, gives a single entry per CDR3 protein. The table lists 20,000 to 25,000 distinct CDR3 sequences, approximately 29% of them singletons, with approximately 2% in the top ten. Specimen: blood. These receptors originate from a human donor who had recovered from COVID-19.

This clonotype was picked up a small number of times. V and J are TRBV5-6 and TRBJ2-5, with a possible D match to TRBD2 (5 bases). The CDR3 totals 13 residues. Germline V lookup: CDR1 SGHDT, CDR2 YYEEEE. V lost 4 bases and J lost 5, with 12 bases in between. CDR3 loop: CASSLGLRETQYF. CDR3 DNA: TGTGCCAGCAGCCTAGGACTCAGGGAGACCCAGTACTTC.

This clonotype is categorized as medium-sized. The chain combines TRBV19 with TRBJ2-1; 10 bases agree with TRBD1. This CDR3 comprises 15 residues. The germline gives CDR1 LNHDA, CDR2 SQIVND (reference sequence). V trimming: 3 bases; J trimming: 7 bases; junction bases outside the gene matches: 6. The CDR3 nucleotides read TGTGCCAGTAGTATCTACGGACAGGGGGGGAATGAGCAGTTCTTC. Its protein product is CASSIYGQGGNEQFF.

The CDR3 bases are TGTGCCAGCACCCTAGGGGTTCACTCTGGAAACACCATATATTTT. Translated: CASTLGVHSGNTIYF. The rearrangement links TRBV6-6 to TRBJ1-3, with a weak D call TRBD1 (5 bases). CDR1 and CDR2 (germline): MNHNY, SVGAGI (reference sequence). Trimming shortened V by 7 bases and J by 0 bases, and 13 bases separated the two germline ends. The CDR3 is 15 residues long.

There are a few counts of this clonotype. This chain connects TRBV28 to TRBJ2-3; D is ambiguous. This CDR3 is 12 amino acids long. V lost 6 bases, J lost 3 bases, and 7 bases lay in between. Germline assignment: CDR1 MDHEN and CDR2 SYDVKM. CDR3 DNA sequence: TGTGCCAGCAGCACTCCAACAGATACGCAGTATTTT. This codes for CASSTPTDTQYF.

By its share, this clonotype is medium-sized. The chain employs TRBV5-4 and TRBJ2-5; 13 bases line up with TRBD2. The CDR3 spans 16 residues. J lost 4 bases, V lost 3 bases, and 6 bases had no gene match. The germline gives CDR1 SGHNT, CDR2 YYREEE (reference sequence). The CDR3 protein is CASSSRTSGRGETQYF. CDR3 nucleotides: TGTGCCAGCAGCTCCCGGACTAGCGGGAGAGGAGAGACCCAGTACTTC.

On this clonotype itself: A much larger clone is a single base away; this may be a read error. The rearrangement links TRBV30 to TRBJ2-1, with 10 bases identical to TRBD2. There are 15 residues in the CDR3. J was trimmed by 10 bases and V by 0 bases; bases with no gene match: 9. Germline values: CDR1 GTSNPN, CDR2 SVGIG (reference sequence). CDR3 in DNA: TGTGCCTGGAGTGTAGGAGCGGGGGGGCGCGAAGAGCAGTTCTTC. Translating gives CAWSVGAGGREEQFF.

By proportion, this clonotype is medium-sized. The chain couples TRBV19 to TRBJ2-5; D uncertain. The CDR3 is 13 amino acids. Per the germline V gene, CDR1 is LNHDA and CDR2 is SQIVND (reference sequence). Trimming cost V 2 bases and J 0 bases, with 4 bases left between them. The CDR3 loop is CASSISHQETQYF. In DNA form, the CDR3 reads TGTGCCAGTAGTATAAGCCACCAAGAGACCCAGTACTTC.

This clonotype came up a few times. This sequence joins TRBV15 and TRBJ1-2, with TRBD1 identical over 8 bases. The CDR3 length is 13 residues. Looked up from germline, CDR1 is LNHNV and CDR2 is YYDKDF (reference sequence). V lost 9 bases and J lost 4; bases outside the gene matches: 7. Written as DNA, the CDR3 is TGTGCCACGGGCGCAGGGGGCCGCTATGGCTACACCTTC. Translation gives CATGAGGRYGYTF.

The chain joins TRBV20-1 to TRBJ2-1, with D tentatively TRBD1 (5 bases). The CDR3 extends over 17 amino acids. V was shortened by 5 bases and J by 0 bases, with 20 bases between the two germline ends. The germline CDR1 and CDR2 sequences are DFQATT and SNEGSKA (reference sequence). CDR3 residues: CSADPRGMATSYNEQFF. In nucleotides, the CDR3 is TGCAGTGCTGACCCTAGGGGTATGGCGACCTCCTACAATGAGCAGTTCTTC.

This clonotype was picked up a small number of times. V is TRBV18 and J is TRBJ2-5; 9 nucleotides align to TRBD1. The V and J ends lost 5 bases and 1 base, in that order; junction bases with no gene match: 5. Germline V gene sequence: CDR1 KGHSH, CDR2 LQKENI. The CDR3 has 15 residues. CDR3 sequence: CASSRDRVAQETQYF. The DNA of the CDR3 is TGTGCCAGCTCAAGGGACAGGGTTGCCCAAGAGACCCAGTACTTC.

Note on this clonotype: It may be a read error: a sequence one base away is much more abundant. CDR3 sequence: CASSVRTGGGETQYF. The CDR3 nucleotides are TGTGCCAGTAGTGTCCGGACAGGGGGTGGAGAGACCCAGTACTTC. The rearrangement joins TRBV19 to TRBJ2-5; 10 nucleotides align to TRBD1. This CDR3 region has 15 residues. Germline V CDR1 and CDR2: LNHDA, SQIVND (reference sequence). J was trimmed by 4 bases and V by 5 bases; bases with no gene match: 7.

This clonotype was counted between two and nine times. The V gene is TRBV18, the J gene TRBJ2-7; D might be TRBD1 (7 bases). The V gene lost 1 base and the J gene lost 6 bases, with 16 bases spanning the gap. The CDR3 covers 15 residues. Germline CDR1 reads KGHSH; CDR2 reads LQKENI. The CDR3 DNA follows: TGTGCCAGCTCACCACGGGGGGAGACAGGGTTCGAGCAGTACTTC. Translation gives CASSPRGETGFEQYF. Full variable domain (missing parts from reference TRBV18 and TRBJ2-7): NAGVMQNPRHLVRRRGQEARLRCSPMKGHSHVYWYRQLPEEGLKFMVYLQKENIIDESGMPKERFSAEFPKEGPSILRIQQVVRGDSAAYFCASSPRGETGFEQYFGPGTRLTVT.

Of note for this clonotype: This may be a read error, as it is one base from a much larger clone. This chain connects TRBV5-4 to TRBJ2-7; TRBD1 matches at 9 bases. CDR3 length: 14 residues. Germline V lookup: CDR1 SGHNT, CDR2 YYREEE (reference sequence). Germline trimming cut 4 bases from V and 4 bases from J; bases unmatched to any gene: 6. CDR3 sequence (DNA): TGTGCCAGCAGCCGGACAGGGGTAGCGTACGAGCAGTACTTC. It codes for CASSRTGVAYEQYF.

The rearrangement uses TRBV11-3 and TRBJ2-4; 7 nucleotides line up with TRBD1. This CDR3 contains 14 residues. Germline assignment: CDR1 SGHNT and CDR2 YENEEA. V dropped 5 bases and J dropped 3; count of bases not matched to a gene: 4. This CDR3 is CASSGGQNKNIQYF. The CDR3 DNA sequence: TGTGCCAGCAGCGGGGGACAGAACAAAAACATTCAGTACTTC.

The chain carries TRBV20-1 and TRBJ2-5, with D unresolved. This CDR3 is built from 12 residues. From germline, CDR1 is DFQATT and CDR2 SNEGSKA (reference sequence). Trimming removed 3 bases from V and 1 base from J, with 6 bases in between. The CDR3 loop is CSARRSQETQYF. CDR3 bases: TGCAGTGCTAGGAGGAGCCAAGAGACCCAGTACTTC.

The chain joins TRBV12-3 or TRBV12-4 to TRBJ1-5, with TRBD1 matching 8 bases. The CDR3 is 13 amino acids. Trimming at V came to 5 bases and at J to 6 bases, leaving 3 bases not matched to a gene. In nucleotides, the CDR3 is TGTGCCAGCAGTCCGGACAGGGCTCAGCCCCAGCATTTT. Amino acids: CASSPDRAQPQHF.

This clonotype has a handful of counts. The chain recombines TRBV6-1 with TRBJ1-3; 7 bases line up with TRBD1. This CDR3 comprises 14 residues. Germline V gives CDR1 MNHNS, CDR2 SASEGT. With 4 bases clipped from V and 4 bases from J, the junction kept 4 bases outside the gene matches. CDR3 sequence: CASSAQTGGNTIYF. Here the CDR3 DNA reads TGTGCCAGCAGTGCCCAGACAGGGGGAAACACCATATATTTT.

By proportion, this clonotype is medium-sized. The chain joins TRBV29-1 to TRBJ1-2; D possibly corresponds to TRBD1 (6 bases). The V end was cut by 4 bases, the J end by 4 bases, with 10 bases between. The CDR3 has 12 residues. The V gene's germline CDR1 is SQVTM and CDR2 ANQGSEA. The CDR3 region is CSVGAGVYGYTF. CDR3 nucleotides: TGCAGCGTTGGGGCAGGGGTCTATGGCTACACCTTC.

The genes are TRBV29-1 and TRBJ2-7; TRBD2 matches at 11 bases. Germline V gives CDR1 SQVTM, CDR2 ANQGSEA. This CDR3 comprises 16 residues. Trimming cost V 5 bases and J 4 bases; bases outside gene matches: 13. CDR3 region: CSVLPILRLAGYEQYF. The CDR3 DNA sequence: TGCAGCGTTCTCCCGATTCTAAGACTAGCGGGGTACGAGCAGTACTTC.